This T cell receptor beta chain originates from a study of blood T cells in healthy people across ages. Study outcomes and limitations: The unsorted PBMCs prevented any conclusive comparison of naive versus antigen-experienced cells.

Samples each had at least 6 micrograms of total RNA extracted. A second PCR of 7 to 11 cycles used a sample-barcoded 5' primer and a J-beta primer mix. Each CDR3 protein gets one entry after TCRdb re-called the 5' RACE reads with MiXCR. The sample comprises about 1.7 million distinct CDR3 sequences, over 25% of which are singletons, and roughly 8% rests with the top ten. About this clonotype itself: What it binds is unknown.

The sequence was obtained from a woman in her thirties in good health. What was sequenced was blood.

In nucleotides, the CDR3 is TGTGCCAGCAGCGAGCCCGGACTAGCGGGGACAGATACGCAGTATTTT. Translating gives CASSEPGLAGTDTQYF. The chain is built from TRBV7-2 and TRBJ2-3; 12 bases match TRBD2. The CDR3 spans 16 residues. V trimming: 5 bases; J trimming: 3 bases; junction bases outside the gene matches: 6. CDR1 and CDR2 from the germline V gene are SGHTA and FQGNSA.